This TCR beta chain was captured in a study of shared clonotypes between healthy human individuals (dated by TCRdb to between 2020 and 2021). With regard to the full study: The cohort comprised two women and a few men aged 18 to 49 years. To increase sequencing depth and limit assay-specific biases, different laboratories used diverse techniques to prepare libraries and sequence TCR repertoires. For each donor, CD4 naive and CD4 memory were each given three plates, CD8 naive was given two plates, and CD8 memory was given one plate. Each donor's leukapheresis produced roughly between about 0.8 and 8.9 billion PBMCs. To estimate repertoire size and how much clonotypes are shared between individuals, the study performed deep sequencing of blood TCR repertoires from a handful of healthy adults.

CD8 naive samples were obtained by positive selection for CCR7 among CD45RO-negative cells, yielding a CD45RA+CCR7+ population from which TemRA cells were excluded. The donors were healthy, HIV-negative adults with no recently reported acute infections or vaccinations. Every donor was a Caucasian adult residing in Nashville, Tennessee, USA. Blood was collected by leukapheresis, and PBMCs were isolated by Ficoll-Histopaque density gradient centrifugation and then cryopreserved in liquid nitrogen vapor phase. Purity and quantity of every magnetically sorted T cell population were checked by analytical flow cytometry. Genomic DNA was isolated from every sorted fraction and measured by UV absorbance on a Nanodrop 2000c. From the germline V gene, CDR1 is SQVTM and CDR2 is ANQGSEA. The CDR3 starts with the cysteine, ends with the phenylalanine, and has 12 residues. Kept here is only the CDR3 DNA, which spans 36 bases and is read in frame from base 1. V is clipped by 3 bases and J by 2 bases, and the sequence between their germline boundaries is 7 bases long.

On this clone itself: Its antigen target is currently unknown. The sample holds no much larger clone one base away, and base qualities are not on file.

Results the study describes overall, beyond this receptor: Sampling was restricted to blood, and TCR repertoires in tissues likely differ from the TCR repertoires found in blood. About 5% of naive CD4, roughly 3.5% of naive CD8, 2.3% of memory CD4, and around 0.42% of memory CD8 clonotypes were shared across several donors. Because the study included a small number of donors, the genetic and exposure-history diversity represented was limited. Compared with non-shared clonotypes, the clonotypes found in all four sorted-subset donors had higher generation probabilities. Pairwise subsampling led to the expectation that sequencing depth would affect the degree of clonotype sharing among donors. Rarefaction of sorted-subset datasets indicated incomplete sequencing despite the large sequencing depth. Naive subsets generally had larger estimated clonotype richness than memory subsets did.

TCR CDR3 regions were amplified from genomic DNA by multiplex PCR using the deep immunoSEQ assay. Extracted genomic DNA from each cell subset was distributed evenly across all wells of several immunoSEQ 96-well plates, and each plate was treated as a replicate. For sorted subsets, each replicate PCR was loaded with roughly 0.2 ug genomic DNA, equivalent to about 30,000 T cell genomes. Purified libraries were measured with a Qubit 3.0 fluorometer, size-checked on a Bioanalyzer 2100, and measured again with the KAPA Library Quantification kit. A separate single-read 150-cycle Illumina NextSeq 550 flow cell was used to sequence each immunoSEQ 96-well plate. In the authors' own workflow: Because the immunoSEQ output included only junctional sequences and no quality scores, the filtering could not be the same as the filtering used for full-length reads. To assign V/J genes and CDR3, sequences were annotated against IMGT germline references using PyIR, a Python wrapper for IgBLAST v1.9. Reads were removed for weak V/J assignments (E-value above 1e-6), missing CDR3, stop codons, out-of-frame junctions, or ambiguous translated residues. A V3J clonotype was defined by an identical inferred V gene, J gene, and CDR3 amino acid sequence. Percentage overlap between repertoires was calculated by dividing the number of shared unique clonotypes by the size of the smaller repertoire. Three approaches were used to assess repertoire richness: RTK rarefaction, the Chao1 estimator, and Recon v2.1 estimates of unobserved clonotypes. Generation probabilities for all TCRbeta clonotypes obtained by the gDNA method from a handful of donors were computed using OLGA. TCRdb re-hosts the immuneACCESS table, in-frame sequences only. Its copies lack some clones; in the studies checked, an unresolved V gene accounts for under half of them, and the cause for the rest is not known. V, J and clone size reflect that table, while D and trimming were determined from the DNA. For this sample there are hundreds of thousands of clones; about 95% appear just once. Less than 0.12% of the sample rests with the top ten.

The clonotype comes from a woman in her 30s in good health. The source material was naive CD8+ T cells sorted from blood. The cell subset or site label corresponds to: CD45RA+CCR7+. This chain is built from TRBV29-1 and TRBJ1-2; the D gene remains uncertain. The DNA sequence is TGCAGCGTTGACAGGATGAACTATGGCTACACCTTC. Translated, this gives CSVDRMNYGYTF.